One sample yielded the 13 T cell receptor beta chains listed below, sequenced in a study of beta chain features in type 1 diabetes. Expressed TCRB transcripts were sequenced, since all the RNA that had been isolated was reverse transcribed. Sequencing used immunoSEQ multiplex PCR; TCRdb keeps in-frame clones, though not all of them. The sample lists about 290,000 clones; 8% were seen once. Sequenced: central memory CD4+ T cells from blood. Receptor source: a young woman in good health.

The gene calls are TRBV7-2 and TRBJ2-3; 7 nucleotides line up with TRBD1. CDR1 and CDR2 (germline): SGHTA, FQGNSA. V trimming: 2 bases; J trimming: 3 bases; junction bases outside the gene matches: 14. This CDR3 is 18 amino acids long. The CDR3 region is CASSLTYSGGVGTDTQYF. The CDR3 DNA sequence: TGTGCCAGCAGCTTAACCTACTCAGGGGGTGTTGGGACAGATACGCAGTATTTT. The variable domain in full, with the rest retrieved from reference TRBV7-2 and TRBJ2-3, is GAGVSQSPSNKVTEKGKDVELRCDPISGHTALYWYRQSLGQGLEFLIYFQGNSAPDKSGLPSDRFSAERTGGSVSTLTIQRTQQEDSAVYLCASSLTYSGGVGTDTQYFGPGTRLTVL.

This clone has at least ten counts. The CDR3 DNA sequence: TGTGCCAGCAGCCCGGGACTAGCGGGAGGGTACGAGCAGTACTTC. It codes for CASSPGLAGGYEQYF. The chain employs TRBV14 and TRBJ2-7; 16 positions match TRBD2. The CDR3 extends over 15 amino acids. Per germline, CDR1 SGHDN and CDR2 FVKESK. With 4 bases clipped from V and 4 bases from J, the junction kept 1 base outside the gene matches.

This clone was seen only a few times. The genes are TRBV4-1 and TRBJ2-1; 8 bases are shared with TRBD1. The V gene's germline CDR1 is MGHRA and CDR2 YSYEKL. The CDR3 is 16 amino acids. V shed 2 bases and J 2 bases; nucleotides not matched to a gene: 5. Written as DNA, the CDR3 is TGCGCCAGCAGCCAACCGGACAGGGCCCCCTACAATGAGCAGTTCTTC. Translation gives CASSQPDRAPYNEQFF.

This clone has a handful of counts. The chain is built from TRBV5-1 and TRBJ2-3; D is perhaps TRBD1 or TRBD2 (5 bases each). Looked up from germline, CDR1 is SGHRS and CDR2 is YFSETQ. With 5 bases removed from V and 1 base from J, the gap between germline ends came to 14 bases. This CDR3 contains 15 residues. CDR3: CASSNRGAGTDTQYF. In nucleotides, the CDR3 is TGCGCCAGCAGTAATCGGGGCGCAGGCACAGATACGCAGTATTTT.

This clone has a handful of counts. This sequence joins TRBV9 and TRBJ2-7; a possible D gene is TRBD1 (6 bases). Trimming shortened V by 6 bases and J by 2 bases, and 6 bases separated the two germline ends. The CDR3 extends over 11 amino acids. Germline CDR1 reads SGDLS; CDR2 reads YYNGEE. The CDR3 nucleotides are TGTGCCAGCACAGGGGCCTACGAGCAGTACTTC. It encodes CASTGAYEQYF.

This sequence joins TRBV15 and TRBJ2-7; no reliable D call. The ends were cut back, 0 bases at V and 0 bases at J, with 6 bases in the middle. This CDR3 is built from 14 residues. CDR1 is LNHNV, CDR2 YYDKDF, per germline (reference sequence). The CDR3 region has the DNA TGTGCCACCAGCAGAGATCGCAGCTCCTACGAGCAGTACGTC. This gives the protein CATSRDRSSYEQYV.

The rearrangement joins TRBV7-3 to TRBJ2-2; TRBD2 aligns across 16 bases. The V segment lost 5 bases and the J segment 6 bases; nucleotides outside the gene matches: 9. The CDR3 covers 18 residues. CDR1 and CDR2 from the germline V gene are SGHTA and FQGTGA. The CDR3: CASSLTGTSGRVSGELFF. The CDR3 DNA follows: TGTGCCAGCAGCCTGACCGGGACTAGCGGGAGGGTGTCCGGGGAGCTGTTTTTT. The full variable domain, with the rest looked up from reference TRBV7-3 and TRBJ2-2, is GAGVSQTPSNKVTEKGKYVELRCDPISGHTALYWYRQSLGQGPEFLIYFQGTGAADDSGLPNDRFFAVRPEGSVSTLKIQRTERGDSAVYLCASSLTGTSGRVSGELFFGEGSRLTVL.

This clone was counted a few times. V and J are TRBV7-2 and TRBJ1-2; maybe TRBD1 (6 bases). Germline CDR1 and CDR2: SGHTA and FQGNSA. CDR3 length equals 15 residues. V lost 5 bases and J 6 bases, leaving 19 bases between the germline ends. The CDR3 region is CASSPFEQGSNGYTF. The DNA of the CDR3 is TGTGCCAGCAGCCCTTTCGAACAGGGATCAAATGGCTACACCTTC. Based on the CDR3 plus reference TRBV7-2 and TRBJ1-2, the full variable domain is GAGVSQSPSNKVTEKGKDVELRCDPISGHTALYWYRQSLGQGLEFLIYFQGNSAPDKSGLPSDRFSAERTGGSVSTLTIQRTQQEDSAVYLCASSPFEQGSNGYTFGSGTRLTVV.

The chain recombines TRBV5-4 with TRBJ2-7, with 8 bases that match TRBD1. Germline trimming cut 3 bases from V and 7 bases from J; bases unmatched to any gene: 3. The CDR3 totals 12 residues. Looked up from germline, CDR1 is SGHNT and CDR2 is YYREEE (reference sequence). The CDR3 reads CASSWTGNEQYF. DNA of the CDR3: TGTGCCAGCAGCTGGACAGGGAATGAGCAGTACTTC.

This clone was detected only a few times. The CDR3 sequence: CASGLASSGANVLTF. CDR3 bases: TGTGCTAGTGGTTTGGCTTCCTCTGGGGCCAACGTCCTGACTTTC. The V call is TRBV12-5, the J call TRBJ2-6; D not resolved. Per germline, CDR1 LGHNT and CDR2 FRNRAP. The CDR3 has 15 amino acids. V was cut by 1 base and J by 0 bases, with 4 bases left in between.

A few counts support this clone. The chain is built from TRBV4-2 and TRBJ2-7; 13 bases fit TRBD2. The junction had 3 bases not matched to a gene; V was cut back by 4 bases and J by 3 bases. Germline CDR1 reads LGHNA; CDR2 reads YNFKEQ. The CDR3 extends over 15 amino acids. Here the CDR3 DNA reads TGTGCCAGCAGCCCCCGGACTAGCGGGAGCTACGAGCAGTACTTC. Translation: CASSPRTSGSYEQYF.

This clone occurred a few times. This chain connects TRBV4-2 to TRBJ2-3, with D unclear. The CDR3 contains 16 residues. Between the trimmed V and J ends, which lost 0 bases and 4 bases, there was a span of 14 bases. Germline V gene sequence: CDR1 LGHNA, CDR2 YNFKEQ. The CDR3 spells CASSQDFLLGSDTQYF. Written as DNA, the CDR3 is TGTGCCAGCAGCCAAGATTTCTTGTTAGGCTCAGATACGCAGTATTTT.

This clone was seen a few times. The chain uses TRBV28 and TRBJ1-2; 8 bases match TRBD1. Germline CDR1 reads MDHEN; CDR2 reads SYDVKM. V shed 4 bases and J 8 bases; nucleotides not matched to a gene: 12. This CDR3 has 15 amino acids. In DNA form, the CDR3 reads TGTGCCAGCAGTTACCACCTCAGGGGGCTCGAGGGCTACACCTTC. As protein: CASSYHLRGLEGYTF.